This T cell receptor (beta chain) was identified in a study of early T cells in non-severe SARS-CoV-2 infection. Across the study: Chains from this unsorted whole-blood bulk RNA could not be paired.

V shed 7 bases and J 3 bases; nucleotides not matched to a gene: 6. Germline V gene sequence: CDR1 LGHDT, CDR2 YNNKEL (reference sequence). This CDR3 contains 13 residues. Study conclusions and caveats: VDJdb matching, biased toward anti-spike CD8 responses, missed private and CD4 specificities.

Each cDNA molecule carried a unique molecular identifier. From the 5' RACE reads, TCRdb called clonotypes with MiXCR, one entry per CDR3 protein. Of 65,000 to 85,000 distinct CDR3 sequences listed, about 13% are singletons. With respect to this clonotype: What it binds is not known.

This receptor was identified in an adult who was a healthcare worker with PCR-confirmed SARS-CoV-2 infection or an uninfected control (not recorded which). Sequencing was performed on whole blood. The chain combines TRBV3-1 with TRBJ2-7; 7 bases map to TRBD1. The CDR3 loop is CASTMAGGYEQYF. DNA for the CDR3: TGTGCCAGCACTATGGCAGGGGGCTACGAGCAGTACTTC.